The sequence of this T cell receptor beta chain was determined in a study of Ad26.COV2.S vaccination and SARS-CoV-2 variants. Whole-study context: Each vaccinee took Ad26.COV2.S intramuscularly, once or twice 56 days apart. Study-wide results and limits: Reportedly, spike-specific CD8+ and CD4+ T cell responses achieved substantial breadth once vaccination had taken place.

Germline V gene lookup returns CDR1 LNHDA and CDR2 SQIVND (reference sequence). The CDR3 extends over 15 amino acids. Trimming took off 4 bases at V and 4 bases at J, with 16 bases between the two ends. Sequencing was performed with immunoSEQ multiplex PCR; in TCRdb, only in-frame clones are kept and a portion is missing. The data show about 420,000 clones, with around 89% seen just once and 3.6% held by the top ten. Treatment given: some 19 received Ad26.COV2.S at low or high dose, single or two shots; about 5 received placebo; per-sample allocation not given. Repertoires come from day 63 after the first vaccine or placebo injection. The donor was a Boston adult aged 18-55 years. Immunization relied on an Ad26 vector, which expressed Wuhan-strain SARS-CoV-2 spike. About this clone itself: Its antigen is as yet unknown.

The TCR was taken from a person between 18 and 60 years old who received the Ad26.COV2.S COVID-19 vaccine or a placebo. The sample consisted of peripheral blood, taken in a trial of Ad26.COV2.S vaccine versus placebo. This rearrangement joins TRBV19 to TRBJ2-5; D remains ambiguous. Here the CDR3 reads CASSTPRTGRETQYF. The CDR3 DNA reads as TGTGCCAGTAGTACCCCTCGGACGGGTAGAGAGACCCAGTACTTC.